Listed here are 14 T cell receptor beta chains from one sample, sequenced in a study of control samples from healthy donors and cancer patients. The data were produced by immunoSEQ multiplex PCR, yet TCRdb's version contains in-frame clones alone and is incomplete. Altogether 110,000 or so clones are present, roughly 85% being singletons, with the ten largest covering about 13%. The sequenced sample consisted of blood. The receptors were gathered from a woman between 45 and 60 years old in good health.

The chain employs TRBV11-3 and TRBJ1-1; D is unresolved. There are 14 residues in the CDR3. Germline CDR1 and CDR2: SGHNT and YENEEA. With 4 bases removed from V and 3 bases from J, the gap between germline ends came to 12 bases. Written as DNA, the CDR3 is TGTGCCAGCAGCTCGGAACCAGTTGACACTGAAGCTTTCTTT. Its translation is CASSSEPVDTEAFF. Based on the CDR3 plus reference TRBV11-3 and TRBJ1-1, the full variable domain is EAGVVQSPRYKIIEKKQPVAFWCNPISGHNTLYWYLQNLGQGPELLIRYENEEAVDDSQLPKDRFSAERLKGVDSTLKIQPAELGDSAVYLCASSSEPVDTEAFFGQGTRLTVV.

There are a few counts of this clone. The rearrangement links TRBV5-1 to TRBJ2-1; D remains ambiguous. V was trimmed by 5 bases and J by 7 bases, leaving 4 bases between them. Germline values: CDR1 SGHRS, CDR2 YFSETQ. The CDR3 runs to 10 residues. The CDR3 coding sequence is TGCGCCAGCAGGGGTAATGAGCAGTTCTTC. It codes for CASRGNEQFF.

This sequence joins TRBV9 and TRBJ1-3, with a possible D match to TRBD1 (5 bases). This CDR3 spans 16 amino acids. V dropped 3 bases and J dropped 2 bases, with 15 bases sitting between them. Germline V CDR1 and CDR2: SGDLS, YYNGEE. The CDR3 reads CASSATPGITGNTIYF. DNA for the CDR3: TGTGCCAGCAGCGCGACCCCAGGGATCACTGGAAACACCATATATTTT.

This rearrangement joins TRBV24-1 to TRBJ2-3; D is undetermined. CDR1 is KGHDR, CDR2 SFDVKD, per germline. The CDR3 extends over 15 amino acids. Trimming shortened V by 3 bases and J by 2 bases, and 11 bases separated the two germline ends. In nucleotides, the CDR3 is TGTGCCACCAGTGATGCGGTTAGGAACACAGATACGCAGTATTTT. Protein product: CATSDAVRNTDTQYF.

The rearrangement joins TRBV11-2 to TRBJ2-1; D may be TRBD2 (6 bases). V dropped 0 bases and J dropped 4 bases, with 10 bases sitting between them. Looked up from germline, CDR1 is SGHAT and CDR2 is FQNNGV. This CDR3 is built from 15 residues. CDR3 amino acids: CASSLDRGRYNEQFF. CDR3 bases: TGTGCCAGCAGCTTAGATCGGGGGAGATACAATGAGCAGTTCTTC.

CDR3 nucleotide sequence: TGTGCCAGCAGCCAAGATTCCGTGAACACTGAAGCTTTCTTT. Its protein is CASSQDSVNTEAFF. The rearrangement links TRBV3-1 (or the pseudogene TRBV3-2) to TRBJ1-1; D not certain. V lost 0 bases, J lost 0 bases, and 5 bases lay in between. Looked up from germline, CDR1 is LGHDT and CDR2 is YNNKEL (reference sequence). The length of the CDR3 is 14 residues.

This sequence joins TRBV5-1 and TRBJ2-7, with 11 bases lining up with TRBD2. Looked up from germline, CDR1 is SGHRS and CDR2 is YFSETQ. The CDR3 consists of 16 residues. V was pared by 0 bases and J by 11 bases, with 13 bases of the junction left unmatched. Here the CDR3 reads CASSLGLAGISVGEYF. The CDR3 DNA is TGCGCCAGCAGCTTGGGACTAGCGGGAATCTCGGTCGGGGAGTACTTC.

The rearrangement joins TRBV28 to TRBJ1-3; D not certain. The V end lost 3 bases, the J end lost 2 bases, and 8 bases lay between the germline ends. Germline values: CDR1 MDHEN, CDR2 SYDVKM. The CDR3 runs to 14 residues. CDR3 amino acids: CASSLRSTGNTIYF. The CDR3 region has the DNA TGTGCCAGCAGTTTGCGAAGTACTGGAAACACCATATATTTT.

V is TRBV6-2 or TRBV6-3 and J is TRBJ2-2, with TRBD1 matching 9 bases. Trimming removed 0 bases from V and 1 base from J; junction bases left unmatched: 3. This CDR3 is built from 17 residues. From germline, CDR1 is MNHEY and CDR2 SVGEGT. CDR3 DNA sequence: TGTGCCAGCAGTTACTCCGGACAGGGGATGAACACCGGGGAGCTGTTTTTT. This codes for CASSYSGQGMNTGELFF.

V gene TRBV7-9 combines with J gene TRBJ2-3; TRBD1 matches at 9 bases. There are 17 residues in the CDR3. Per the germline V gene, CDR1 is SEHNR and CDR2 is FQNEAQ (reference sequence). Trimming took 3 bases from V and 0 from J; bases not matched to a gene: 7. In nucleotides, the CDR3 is TGTGCCAGCAGCTTGAGGGGGACAGGGTCTAGCACAGATACGCAGTATTTT. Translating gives CASSLRGTGSSTDTQYF.

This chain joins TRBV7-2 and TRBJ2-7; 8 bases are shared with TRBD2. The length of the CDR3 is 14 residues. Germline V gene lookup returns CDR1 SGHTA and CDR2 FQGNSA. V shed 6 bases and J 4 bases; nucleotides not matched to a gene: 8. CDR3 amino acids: CASSPRAGAYEQYF. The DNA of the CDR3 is TGTGCCAGCAGTCCGAGAGCGGGAGCTTACGAGCAGTACTTC.

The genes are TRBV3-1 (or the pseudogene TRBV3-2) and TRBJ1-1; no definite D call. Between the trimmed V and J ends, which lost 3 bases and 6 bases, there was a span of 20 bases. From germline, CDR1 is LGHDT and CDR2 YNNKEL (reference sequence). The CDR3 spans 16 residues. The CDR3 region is CASSHGKFGRSAEAFF. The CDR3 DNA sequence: TGTGCCAGCAGCCATGGGAAATTTGGTCGTTCCGCTGAAGCTTTCTTT.

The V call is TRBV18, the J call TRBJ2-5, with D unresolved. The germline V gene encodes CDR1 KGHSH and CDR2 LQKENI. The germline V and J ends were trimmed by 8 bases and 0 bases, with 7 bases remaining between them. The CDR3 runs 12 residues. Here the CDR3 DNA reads TGTGCCAGCGAGGACGACCAAGAGACCCAGTACTTC. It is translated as CASEDDQETQYF.

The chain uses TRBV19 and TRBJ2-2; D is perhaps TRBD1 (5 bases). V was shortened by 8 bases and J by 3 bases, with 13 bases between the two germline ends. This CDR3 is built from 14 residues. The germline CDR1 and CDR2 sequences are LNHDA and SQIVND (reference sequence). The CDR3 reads CASGATRDTGELFF. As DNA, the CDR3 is TGTGCCAGTGGTGCGACCAGGGACACCGGGGAGCTGTTTTTT.